This T cell receptor (beta chain) emerged from a study of shared clonotypes between healthy human individuals (TCRdb year 2020). Broadly, across the study: A couple of women and a few men aged 18 to 49 years were included in the cohort. To estimate repertoire size and how much clonotypes are shared between individuals, the study performed deep sequencing of blood TCR repertoires from a handful of healthy adults. Libraries were prepared and TCR repertoires were sequenced by different laboratories using diverse techniques, in order to increase sequencing depth and limit assay-specific biases. Per donor, leukapheresis produced somewhere between about 0.94 and 9 billion PBMCs.

TCR CDR3 regions were amplified from genomic DNA by multiplex PCR using the deep immunoSEQ assay. Extracted genomic DNA from each cell subset was spread evenly across all wells of several immunoSEQ 96-well plates, with each plate serving as a replicate. For unsorted PBMC, around 310 ng of genomic DNA, equivalent to approximately 30,000 T cell genomes, went into each replicate PCR. Ten immunoSEQ deep assay plates were used to sequence unsorted PBMC genomic DNA. The purified libraries were quantified using a Qubit 3.0 fluorometer, sized with a Bioanalyzer 2100, and then quantified again using the KAPA Library Quantification kit. Every immunoSEQ 96-well plate was sequenced on a dedicated single-read 150-cycle Illumina NextSeq 550 flow cell. In the source study's methods: The immunoSEQ output contained only junctional sequences without quality scores, so filtering could not match that applied to full-length reads. To assign V/J genes and CDR3, sequences were annotated using PyIR, a Python wrapper for IgBLAST v1.9, with IMGT germline references. Any read was removed if the V/J assignment was weak (E-value above 1e-6), the CDR3 was missing, or the read contained stop codons, out-of-frame junctions, or ambiguous translated residues. V3J clonotypes were defined as sequences sharing the same inferred V gene, J gene, and CDR3 amino acid sequence. Percentage overlap between repertoires was calculated by dividing the number of shared unique clonotypes by the size of the smaller repertoire. RTK rarefaction, the Chao1 estimator, and Recon v2.1 estimates of unobserved clonotypes were used to assess repertoire richness. The source is immuneACCESS, and TCRdb retained only in-frame sequences with V and J called. Part of the clones is not carried over; for the studies checked, unresolved V genes explain less than half of this, and the remainder is unexplained. That table gives V, J and clone size, and the DNA gave D and trimming. In this sample the table shows about 480,000 clones, about 79% of which occur a single time. The ten biggest clones cover around 13% of the sample.

Points on this clone: The target of this receptor is not known. Base qualities were left out, and no much larger clone turns up one base away.

CDR3 length: 16 amino acids, cysteine to phenylalanine. Only the CDR3 DNA is retained, 48 bases long and in frame from the first base. Taken from the germline V gene, the CDR1 and CDR2 loops are LGHNA and YNFKEQ. The V and J ends are trimmed by 0 bases and 10 bases, leaving 16 bases between them. The study at large found these results: The genetic and exposure-history diversity represented was limited by the small number of donors. Sampling was restricted to blood, and TCR repertoires in tissue are likely to differ from TCR repertoires in blood. Based on pairwise subsampling, the degree of clonotype sharing among donors was expected to be affected by sequencing depth.

The donors were healthy, HIV-negative adults who had no recently reported acute infections or vaccinations. Only Caucasian adults living in Nashville, Tennessee, USA were represented among the donors. In the unsorted samples, around 81 million PBMCs were counted, and genomic DNA was extracted using the QIAamp DNA Blood Mini kit. After blood collection by leukapheresis, PBMCs were isolated using Ficoll-Histopaque density gradient centrifugation and then cryopreserved in the vapor phase of liquid nitrogen. The origin of this receptor is a woman between 40 and 55 years old in good health. Some clones in this sample may be carry-over from other donors' samples. Input material: PBMCs. The chain joins TRBV4-2 to TRBJ1-6; TRBD1 could be the D gene, as 5 bases match. The DNA reads as follows: TGTGCCAGCAGCCAAGATCGAGGGGCAGGACAATCACCCCTCCACTTT. Its translation is CASSQDRGAGQSPLHF.